This T cell receptor beta chain was documented in a study of cytomegalovirus exposure and HLA in healthy donors. Study-wide findings and caveats: Later, an analysis found that TCR clusters from the first cohort tended to co-occur in the roughly 120 validation repertoires. Reports described diagnosis of cytomegalovirus status by the classifier as highly specific and sensitive.

The data were produced by immunoSEQ multiplex PCR, yet TCRdb's version contains in-frame clones alone and is incomplete. The sample includes about 330,000 clones, roughly nine tenths of them seen just once. About this clone itself: Its specificity is unknown.

An approximately 120-subject validation cohort, separate from the roughly 670-subject first cohort, supplied the donors. The CDR3 contains 13 residues. V dropped 3 bases and J dropped 6 bases, with 9 bases sitting between them. The germline CDR1 and CDR2 sequences are MRHNA and SNTAGT. This sequence was found in a woman aged 30 to 39 in good health and CMV-seropositive. The sequenced sample consisted of PBMCs. The chain combines TRBV6-4 with TRBJ1-5, with D hard to call. The CDR3 protein is CASSDVVGQPQHF. The CDR3 nucleotides read TGTGCCAGCAGTGATGTGGTTGGTCAGCCCCAGCATTTT.